This T cell receptor (beta chain) was sequenced in a study of T cells expressing NK-cell markers (dated by TCRdb to about 2020). Broadly, across the study: In sorted CD3+CD56+NKG2C+, CD3+CD56+NKG2C- and CD3+CD56-NKG2C+ T-cell subsets from several donors, TCR beta-chain repertoires were profiled. Among the eight sequenced donors, only one was HCMV-seronegative, while the other seven were HCMV-seropositive. Randomly selected healthy volunteers, three men and five women, were used as the eight sequenced donors. Libraries were sequenced as 2 x 150 bp reads on Illumina HiSeq 2000/2500, MiSeq or NextSeq. Broad study findings and their caveats: In six donors, the dominant CD3+CD56+NKG2C+ clonotypes were among the top 10 CD8+ clonotypes and accounted for roughly 1.0-8% of CD8+ T cells. Whether the expanded NKG2C-expressing T cell clones were specific for HCMV antigens remained unclear. Those dominant clonotypes were again the most abundant among CD3+CD56-NKG2C+ cells in a few donors, at about 28.3-60.1%.

The cysteine opens and the phenylalanine closes a CDR3 of 11 amino acids. This entry has no DNA. Reading the germline V gene gives CDR1 SNHLY and CDR2 FYNNEI. HCMV serostatus was determined by detecting HCMV-specific IgG in serum with a commercial ELISA kit. Ficoll density gradient centrifugation was used to isolate peripheral blood mononuclear cells from blood. The instrument given in TCRdb is Illumina HiSeq 2000. TCR beta cDNA libraries were made by 5'RACE template switching that added a universal primer site and unique molecular identifiers. cDNA synthesis was primed from the TCR beta constant segment, followed by two successive PCR amplification steps. Per the original workflow: MIGEC was used to demultiplex reads and group the reads by UMI, and MiTCR was used to assemble and quantify clonotypes. Only TCR cDNA sequences supported by at least two reads were kept to exclude erroneous sequences. The tcR package was used for downstream repertoire analysis, and clonotypes were matched across fractions by CDR3 nucleotide sequence plus V segment. VDJmatch was used to annotate antigen specificity against VDJdb, with one amino acid substitution allowed in CDR3. TCRdb reprocessed the reads; each CDR3 protein sequence makes one entry, and DNA is unavailable. These V and J calls derive from TCRdb rather than the authors' analysis. The sample table holds about 430,000 distinct CDR3 sequences. About 1.5% of the sample lies in the top ten.

Remarks on this clonotype: The antigen it binds to is not known.

The chain was built from TRBV2 and TRBJ2-1. Sequences were obtained from blood T cells: a sorted CD56 or NKG2C T cell subset, CD4+ or CD8+ T cells, or bulk PBMC T cells (not recorded which). The clonotype comes from a woman between 50 and 59 years old in good health. Donor details come from another sample of the same person, matched by shared clones. The CDR3 in this case is CASSEALKQFF.